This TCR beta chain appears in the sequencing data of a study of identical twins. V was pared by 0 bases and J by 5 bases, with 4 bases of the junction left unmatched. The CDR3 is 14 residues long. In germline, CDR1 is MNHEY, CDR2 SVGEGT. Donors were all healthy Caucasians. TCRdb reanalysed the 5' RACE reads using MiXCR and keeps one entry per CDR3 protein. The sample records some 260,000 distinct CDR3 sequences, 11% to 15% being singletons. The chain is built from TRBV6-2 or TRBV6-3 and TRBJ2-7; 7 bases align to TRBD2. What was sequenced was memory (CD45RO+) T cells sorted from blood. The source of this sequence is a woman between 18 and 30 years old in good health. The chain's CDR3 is CASSYSREFDEQYF. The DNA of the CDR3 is TGTGCCAGCAGTTACTCGCGGGAGTTCGACGAGCAGTACTTC.